A selection of T cell receptor beta chains follows, all from one sample in a study of shared T cell receptors in the human thymus. Profiled with immunoSEQ multiplex PCR; TCRdb holds only in-frame clones, not every one. The sample lists some 700,000 clones, more than 75% occurring once. This sample also appeared in a second study, on human thymus T cells.

Sequencing input: thymocytes. These receptors originate from a boy under three years old with a congenital heart defect. Each CDR3 is given with its conserved first and last residue. The D gene is left open where the match is weak. Clone size is not always given. Where it is, it says once, few, many or a class for expanded clones.

>-|TRBV7-9|TRBJ2-5|TRBD2
CASSPGASGKETQYF
TGTGCCAGCAGCCCTGGGGCTAGCGGGAAGGAGACCCAGTACTTC
>-|TRBV28|TRBJ2-2|-
CASSLNHGELFF
TGTGCCAGCAGTTTAAATCACGGGGAGCTGTTTTTT
>-|TRBV18|TRBJ2-5|TRBD2
CASSPEGLAEETQYF
TGTGCCAGCTCGCCTGAGGGACTAGCGGAAGAGACCCAGTACTTC
>-|TRBV5-4|TRBJ1-1|-
CASSLAPARVAEAFF
TGTGCCAGCAGCTTGGCTCCGGCCAGGGTGGCTGAAGCTTTCTTT
>-|TRBV10-2|TRBJ2-4|TRBD2
CASRIAGGPKLAKNIQYF
TGCGCCAGCAGGATAGCGGGAGGGCCTAAACTAGCCAAAAACATTCAGTACTTC
>once|TRBV6-6|TRBJ1-5|TRBD1
CASSPQGNQPQHF
TGTGCCAGCAGCCCACAGGGGAATCAGCCCCAGCATTTT
>-|TRBV7-9|TRBJ2-7|TRBD2
CASGRGRLAAYEQYF
TGTGCCAGCGGGAGGGGAAGACTAGCGGCCTACGAGCAGTACTTC
>-|TRBV9|TRBJ2-3|-
CASGPEGDLSTDTQYF
TGTGCCAGCGGCCCGGAGGGCGATCTTAGCACAGATACGCAGTATTTT
>-|TRBV4-3|TRBJ2-3|TRBD1
CASSQVRGDSKGTDTQYF
TGCGCCAGCAGCCAAGTTCGAGGGGACAGTAAAGGCACAGATACGCAGTATTTT
>-|TRBV30|TRBJ2-1|TRBD2
CAWSVPLGLAGVDNEQFF
TGTGCCTGGAGTGTACCCCTCGGACTAGCGGGAGTTGACAATGAGCAGTTCTTC
>-|TRBV7-8|TRBJ2-7|-
CASSPQVYYEQYF
TGTGCCAGCAGCCCGCAGGTTTACTACGAGCAGTACTTC
>-|TRBV9|TRBJ2-7|TRBD2
CASSSSSGRVGYEQYF
TGTGCCAGCAGCTCCTCTAGCGGGAGAGTGGGGTACGAGCAGTACTTC
>once|TRBV11-3|TRBJ1-2|-
CASSLVGAMIYGYTF
TGTGCCAGCAGCTTAGTAGGAGCAATGATCTATGGCTACACCTTC
>-|TRBV13|TRBJ2-2|-
CASSLGTGENTGELFF
TGTGCCAGCAGCTTAGGGACAGGCGAGAACACCGGGGAGCTGTTTTTT
>-|TRBV7-2|TRBJ2-1|TRBD1
CASSSQHRGSNEQFF
TGTGCCAGCAGCTCCCAGCACAGGGGGTCCAATGAGCAGTTCTTC
>-|TRBV29-1|TRBJ2-3|TRBD2
CSASLAGGPDTQYF
TGCAGCGCTTCACTAGCGGGAGGGCCGGATACGCAGTATTTT
>-|TRBV4-2|TRBJ2-1|TRBD2
CASSQVASGDDEQFF
TGTGCCAGCAGCCAAGTCGCTAGCGGGGACGATGAGCAGTTCTTC
>-|TRBV4-1|TRBJ1-4|TRBD1
CASSPSYRGIVEKLFF
TGCGCCAGCAGCCCATCGTACAGGGGCATTGTGGAAAAACTGTTTTTT
>-|TRBV2|TRBJ1-5|-
CASSVEEQPQHF
TGTGCCAGCAGTGTAGAGGAACAGCCCCAGCATTTT
>-|TRBV27|TRBJ2-1|TRBD2
CASSTSGSYNEQFF
TGTGCCAGCAGTACTAGCGGATCGTACAATGAGCAGTTCTTC
>-|TRBV11-3|TRBJ1-2|-
CASSLGSYGYTF
TGTGCCAGCAGCTTAGGCAGCTATGGCTACACCTTC
>-|TRBV19|TRBJ2-5|TRBD2
CASSIPGLEKWTQYF
TGTGCCAGTAGTATCCCGGGACTAGAGAAGTGGACCCAGTACTTC
>few|TRBV6-1|TRBJ2-7|-
CASSEGGRGSYEQYF
TGTGCCAGCAGTGAAGGGGGTAGGGGGTCCTACGAGCAGTACTTC
>-|TRBV7-2|TRBJ1-2|-
CASSLTAGGLYGYTF
TGTGCCAGCAGCTTAACGGCAGGAGGTCTCTATGGCTACACCTTC
>-|TRBV28|TRBJ1-5|-
CASSRSLARPSNQPQHF
TGTGCCAGCAGTCGATCACTCGCCCGTCCGAGCAATCAGCCCCAGCATTTT
>-|TRBV5-6|TRBJ2-3|TRBD1
CASSFTGTGVSTDTQYF
TGTGCCAGCAGCTTTACCGGGACAGGGGTTAGCACAGATACGCAGTATTTT
>-|TRBV4-2|TRBJ1-5|TRBD1
CASSQGVRDRARGSNQPQHF
TGTGCCAGCAGCCAAGGTGTCAGGGACAGGGCACGGGGCAGCAATCAGCCCCAGCATTTT
>-|TRBV25-1|TRBJ2-2|-
CASSEDTYTGELFF
TGTGCCAGCAGTGAAGACACCTACACCGGGGAGCTGTTTTTT
>-|TRBV27|TRBJ2-5|-
CASRPRQARQETQYF
TGTGCCAGCAGACCTCGACAGGCCAGACAAGAGACCCAGTACTTC
>-|TRBV2|TRBJ1-2|TRBD1
CASSQWTGGVYGYTF
TGTGCCAGCAGTCAGTGGACAGGTGGGGTCTATGGCTACACCTTC
>-|TRBV6-1|TRBJ2-3|-
CASREGGGTDTQYF
TGTGCCAGCAGGGAGGGCGGAGGCACAGATACGCAGTATTTT
>-|TRBV27|TRBJ2-3|TRBD2
CASSSDLGLAGPRGGDTQYF
TGTGCCAGCAGTTCCGATTTAGGGCTAGCGGGACCCCGAGGCGGAGATACGCAGTATTTT
>few|TRBV5-6|TRBJ1-5|TRBD1
CASSVGTGHNQPQHF
TGTGCCAGCAGCGTCGGGACAGGACACAATCAGCCCCAGCATTTT
>-|TRBV29-1|TRBJ2-7|-
CSVAPGHLYEQYF
TGCAGCGTTGCCCCCGGACACCTCTACGAGCAGTACTTC
>-|TRBV27|TRBJ2-7|-
CASRPHPRGTYFEQYF
TGTGCCAGCAGGCCCCACCCACGGGGGACCTACTTCGAGCAGTACTTC
>-|TRBV4-2|TRBJ1-3|TRBD1
CASSHSRTGTGNTIYF
TGTGCCAGCAGCCATAGTAGGACAGGGACTGGAAACACCATATATTTT
>once|TRBV30|TRBJ1-4|TRBD1
CAWSVEDRGEANEKLFF
TGTGCCTGGAGTGTAGAGGACAGGGGGGAGGCTAATGAAAAACTGTTTTTT
>-|TRBV18|TRBJ1-5|-
CASSPGGTDWVQPQHF
TGTGCCAGCTCACCAGGGGGGACCGATTGGGTTCAGCCCCAGCATTTT
>-|TRBV14|TRBJ1-2|-
CASSRGGQNYGYTF
TGTGCCAGCAGCCGGGGGGGGCAGAACTATGGCTACACCTTC
>-|TRBV11-2|TRBJ2-2|TRBD2
CASSSRTSGRGNTGELFF
TGTGCCAGCAGCTCCCGGACTAGCGGGAGGGGGAACACCGGGGAGCTGTTTTTT
>-|TRBV25-1|TRBJ2-1|TRBD1
CASSEPGTVGEQFF
TGTGCCAGCAGTGAACCCGGGACAGTTGGCGAGCAGTTCTTC
>-|TRBV7-2|TRBJ2-1|TRBD2
CASSLRLAGEEQFF
TGTGCCAGCAGCTTGCGGCTAGCGGGAGAAGAGCAGTTCTTC
>-|TRBV25-1|TRBJ2-1|TRBD1
CASTPGQVYNEQFF
TGTGCCAGCACTCCGGGACAGGTGTACAATGAGCAGTTCTTC
>-|TRBV27|TRBJ2-5|-
CASSSPLAWETQYF
TGTGCCAGCAGTTCCCCCCTGGCCTGGGAGACCCAGTACTTC
>-|TRBV19|TRBJ2-7|TRBD2
CASSPGTSGRGEQYF
TGTGCCAGTAGCCCAGGGACTAGCGGGAGGGGAGAGCAGTACTTC
>-|TRBV29-1|TRBJ1-3|TRBD1
CSVVGRGPNFSGNTIYF
TGCAGCGTTGTGGGCAGGGGGCCCAACTTCTCTGGAAACACCATATATTTT
>-|TRBV13|TRBJ2-7|-
CASSPGPQGQYF
TGTGCCAGCAGCCCCGGGCCTCAGGGGCAGTACTTC
>-|TRBV6-5|TRBJ2-7|TRBD1
CASSYGGQGGNEQYF
TGTGCCAGCAGTTACGGGGGACAGGGGGGTAACGAGCAGTACTTC
>-|TRBV18|TRBJ2-1|TRBD2
CASSPGLAGAVSYNEQFF
TGTGCCAGCTCACCCGGACTAGCGGGAGCCGTCTCCTACAATGAGCAGTTCTTC
>-|TRBV11-1|TRBJ2-7|TRBD1
CASSLASQGAPTHEQYF
TGTGCCAGCAGCTTAGCGTCACAGGGGGCGCCTACCCACGAGCAGTACTTC
>-|TRBV5-4|TRBJ2-6|-
CASIGKGLVRSGANVLTF
TGTGCCAGCATTGGGAAGGGGCTTGTACGCTCTGGGGCCAACGTCCTGACTTTC
>-|TRBV29-1|TRBJ2-1|-
CSVPVQVTSPYNEQFF
TGCAGCGTTCCTGTCCAAGTAACTAGCCCCTACAATGAGCAGTTCTTC
>-|TRBV9|TRBJ2-3|TRBD2
CASSVEAGGPRDTQYF
TGTGCCAGCAGCGTAGAAGCGGGAGGGCCAAGAGATACGCAGTATTTT
>once|TRBV19|TRBJ2-7|TRBD1
CASSPLLTGWGSNSYEQYF
TGTGCCAGTAGCCCTCTACTGACAGGGTGGGGGTCGAACTCCTACGAGCAGTACTTC
>-|TRBV19|TRBJ1-1|TRBD1
CASSSFRDSEAFF
TGTGCCAGTAGTTCCTTTAGGGACAGCGAAGCTTTCTTT
>-|TRBV6-5|TRBJ2-7|TRBD1
CASSYSTPGGYEQYF
TGTGCCAGCAGTTACTCGACGCCAGGGGGTTACGAGCAGTACTTC
>-|TRBV4-1|TRBJ1-2|TRBD1
CASSSTGNYGYTF
TGCGCCAGCAGCTCGACAGGGAACTATGGCTACACCTTC